Listed here are 30 T cell receptor beta chains from one sample, sequenced in a study of shared clonotypes between healthy human individuals. Using immunoSEQ multiplex PCR, the repertoire was profiled, and TCRdb retains in-frame clones only, with some absent. Found here are a few million clones, 90% to 95% of them singletons; the top ten hold over 0.12%. The source material was naive CD4+ T cells sorted from blood. The subset was: CD45RA+ positively selected. The source is a man aged 18 to 35 in good health.

The V gene is TRBV5-5, the J gene TRBJ1-5; TRBD1 matches 9 bases. CDR3 length: 15 amino acids. Germline CDR1 and CDR2: SGHKS and YYEKEE (reference sequence). The ends lost 5 bases at V and 4 bases at J; junction bases unmatched: 7. The CDR3 nucleotides are TGTGCCAGCAGGTACGGGGACAGGGATAATCAGCCCCAGCATTTT. Translating it yields CASRYGDRDNQPQHF. The entire variable domain, with the rest obtained from reference TRBV5-5 and TRBJ1-5, is as follows: DAGVTQSPTHLIKTRGQQVTLRCSPISGHKSVSWYQQVLGQGPQFIFQYYEKEERGRGNFPDRFSARQFPNYSSELNVNALLLGDSALYLCASRYGDRDNQPQHFGDGTRLSIL.

The chain is built from TRBV6-1 and TRBJ2-1; possibly TRBD2 for D (6 bases). CDR1 and CDR2 from the germline V gene are MNHNS and SASEGT. This CDR3 contains 14 residues. V gave up 1 base and J gave up 9 bases, with 13 bases separating them. CDR3 region: CASSEEGGVSEQFF. The CDR3 bases are TGTGCCAGCAGTGAAGAAGGAGGGGTGAGTGAGCAGTTCTTC.

The rearrangement links TRBV28 to TRBJ1-2; 7 bases are shared with TRBD1. After removal of 7 bases from V and 9 bases from J, the junction contained 11 bases not matched to a gene. This CDR3 has 13 residues. Germline V lookup: CDR1 MDHEN, CDR2 SYDVKM. The CDR3 is CASTLGDSRSYTF. The DNA of the CDR3 is TGTGCCAGCACCTTGGGGGACAGTCGCAGCTACACCTTC.

This clone occurred once. The chain is built from TRBV19 and TRBJ1-4; D remains ambiguous. Per germline, CDR1 LNHDA and CDR2 SQIVND (reference sequence). This CDR3 region has 18 residues. Between the trimmed V and J ends, which lost 3 bases and 0 bases, there was a span of 17 bases. Here the CDR3 DNA reads TGTGCCAGTAGTATGGTTCGGGGTGGGATCGCAACTAATGAAAAACTGTTTTTT. Encoded protein: CASSMVRGGIATNEKLFF.

This sequence joins TRBV11-2 and TRBJ2-7; weak D call: TRBD1 (6 bases). The CDR3 sequence is 15 residues long. V dropped 3 bases and J dropped 7 bases, with 19 bases sitting between them. From germline, CDR1 is SGHAT and CDR2 FQNNGV. This CDR3 reads CASSFATGTQGEQYF. The CDR3 nucleotides read TGTGCCAGCAGCTTCGCTACCGGGACCCAGGGGGAGCAGTACTTC.

The rearrangement uses TRBV6-5 and TRBJ1-3; D is possibly TRBD1 (5 bases). Germline CDR1 reads MNHEY; CDR2 reads SVGAGI. The CDR3 has 13 residues. V lost 6 bases, J lost 8 bases, and 14 bases lay in between. The CDR3 DNA reads TGTGCCAGCAGCCCCCCCCAGGGAGACACCATATATTTT. Translation gives CASSPPQGDTIYF.

This sequence joins TRBV28 and TRBJ1-2; the D is unclear. V shed 6 bases and J shed 4 bases, with 15 bases lying between them. CDR1 and CDR2 from the germline V gene are MDHEN and SYDVKM. The CDR3 runs 14 residues. The DNA of the CDR3 is TGTGCCAGCAGAAGAGCGGAGGACGGCTATGGCTACACCTTC. Residues: CASRRAEDGYGYTF.

The chain has TRBV6-5 and TRBJ2-7; 7 nucleotides align to TRBD2. Germline V gives CDR1 MNHEY, CDR2 SVGAGI. After removal of 6 bases from V and 4 bases from J, the junction contained 9 bases not matched to a gene. The CDR3 sequence is 14 residues long. CDR3 nucleotides: TGTGCCAGCAGCTCGTCTAGCGGCCCTTACGAGCAGTACTTC. This translates into CASSSSSGPYEQYF.

As to this clone: Other nucleotide sequences in the sample specify the same CDR3. CDR3 loop: CASSYSPGSNQPQHF. The CDR3 coding sequence is TGTGCCAGCAGTTATAGCCCAGGCAGCAATCAGCCCCAGCATTTT. The J gene is TRBJ1-5, the V gene TRBV6-5; no clear D. CDR1 is MNHEY, CDR2 SVGAGI, per germline. Between the trimmed V and J ends, which lost 3 bases and 1 base, there was a span of 10 bases. The CDR3 runs 15 residues.

The chain is built from TRBV27 and TRBJ2-5, with D perhaps TRBD2 (6 bases). The CDR3 consists of 13 residues. Germline V gene data show CDR1 as MNHEY and CDR2 as SMNVEV (reference sequence). Trimming removed 5 bases at V and 2 bases at J, with 9 bases between. This CDR3 reads CASSPGTQETQYF. CDR3 DNA sequence: TGTGCCAGCAGTCCCGGGACTCAAGAGACCCAGTACTTC.

The rearrangement joins TRBV7-9 to TRBJ1-5; maybe TRBD1 (5 bases). The CDR3 contains 16 residues. With 3 bases removed from V and 0 bases from J, the gap between germline ends came to 12 bases. Germline V gives CDR1 SEHNR, CDR2 FQNEAQ (reference sequence). As DNA, the CDR3 is TGTGCCAGCAGCTTCTGGGCAGGGCATAGCAATCAGCCCCAGCATTTT. Its protein is CASSFWAGHSNQPQHF.

This chain connects TRBV7-6 to TRBJ2-1; unclear D gene. The CDR3 covers 13 residues. Per germline, CDR1 SGHVS and CDR2 FNYEAQ. Trimming cost V 5 bases and J 4 bases, with 9 bases left between them. The chain's CDR3 is CASSHEQYNEQFF. Written as DNA, the CDR3 is TGTGCCAGCAGCCACGAGCAGTACAATGAGCAGTTCTTC.

V gene TRBV27 combines with J gene TRBJ1-1; TRBD1 might be the D (5 bases). This CDR3 region has 15 residues. The V end lost 7 bases, the J end lost 1 base, and 16 bases lay between the germline ends. In germline, CDR1 is MNHEY, CDR2 SMNVEV (reference sequence). DNA for the CDR3: TGTGCCAGCACCCCCGGGACCTACGCGAACACTGAAGCTTTCTTT. Residues: CASTPGTYANTEAFF.

About this clone itself: The sample holds other DNA sequences that translate to the same CDR3. This rearrangement joins TRBV4-3 to TRBJ1-3; D remains unclear. From germline, CDR1 is LGHNA and CDR2 YSLEER. This CDR3 region has 15 residues. Trimming removed 0 bases from V and 2 bases from J, with 8 bases in between. The CDR3 is CASSQELGTGNTIYF. CDR3 coding DNA: TGCGCCAGCAGCCAAGAATTAGGGACTGGAAACACCATATATTTT.

This rearrangement joins TRBV15 to TRBJ1-1; D not resolved. The V gene's germline CDR1 is LNHNV and CDR2 YYDKDF (reference sequence). Trimming stripped 2 bases from V and 4 bases from J, with 14 bases between. CDR3 length: 15 amino acids. This CDR3 is CATSRNAHSFTEAFF. In DNA, the CDR3 is TGTGCCACCAGCAGAAATGCGCACAGCTTCACTGAAGCTTTCTTT. Full variable domain (missing parts from reference TRBV15 and TRBJ1-1): DAMVIQNPRYQVTQFGKPVTLSCSQTLNHNVMYWYQQKSSQAPKLLFHYYDKDFNNEADTPDNFQSRRPNTSFCFLDIRSPGLGDTAMYLCATSRNAHSFTEAFFGQGTRLTVV.

This chain joins TRBV2 and TRBJ1-1, with 11 bases that match TRBD1. Looked up from germline, CDR1 is SNHLY and CDR2 is FYNNEI. The trim removed 10 bases at V and 1 base at J, leaving 8 bases unmatched. The CDR3 is made up of 15 amino acids. The CDR3 DNA reads TGTGCCACCCGCGGACAGGGGGCGGCGAACACTGAAGCTTTCTTT. Translating it yields CATRGQGAANTEAFF.

This sequence joins TRBV30 and TRBJ1-5; TRBD1 matches 8 bases. This CDR3 comprises 12 residues. Germline lookup yields CDR1 GTSNPN and CDR2 SVGIG (reference sequence). V lost 5 bases, J lost 6 bases, and 3 bases stayed unmatched. This chain's CDR3 is CAWGDRIQPQHF. DNA of the CDR3: TGTGCCTGGGGGGACAGGATTCAGCCCCAGCATTTT.

This clone was picked up a small number of times. The chain joins TRBV2 to TRBJ2-5, with D perhaps assigned TRBD1 or TRBD2 (5 bases each). Trimming removed 4 bases from V and 4 bases from J, with 10 bases in between. The CDR3 spans 13 residues. Germline V CDR1 and CDR2: SNHLY, FYNNEI. The CDR3 sequence: CASSALGTETQYF. In nucleotides, the CDR3 is TGTGCCAGCAGTGCATTGGGGACAGAGACCCAGTACTTC.

The rearrangement uses TRBV20-1 and TRBJ2-1, with a possible D match to TRBD2 (7 bases). Germline V gene data show CDR1 as DFQATT and CDR2 as SNEGSKA (reference sequence). Trimming removed 7 bases at V and 11 bases at J, with 15 bases between. This CDR3 has 11 residues. The CDR3 DNA sequence: TGCAGTGGCCTAGGGGGGGGCCAGCAGTTCTTC. The encoded protein is CSGLGGGQQFF.

V usage is TRBV6-5 and J usage is TRBJ2-3, with D unclear. CDR1 and CDR2 (germline): MNHEY, SVGAGI. Trimming took off 8 bases at V and 0 bases at J, with 12 bases between the two ends. The CDR3 has 14 amino acids. Here the CDR3 DNA reads TGTGCCAGCTCCCCGGCAGCTAGCACAGATACGCAGTATTTT. Translating gives CASSPAASTDTQYF.

The rearrangement joins TRBV7-2 to TRBJ1-5; D might be TRBD1 (6 bases). The CDR3 consists of 15 residues. Per germline, CDR1 SGHTA and CDR2 FQGNSA. V dropped 3 bases and J dropped 4 bases, with 13 bases sitting between them. As DNA, the CDR3 is TGTGCCAGCAGCTTTACACAGGGCTCTAATCAGCCCCAGCATTTT. This codes for CASSFTQGSNQPQHF.

This clone was recorded only once. This specimen includes other DNA sequences encoding the same CDR3. The chain has TRBV11-2 and TRBJ2-3; TRBD2 agrees at 7 bases. Trimming at V came to 1 base and at J to 6 bases, leaving 7 bases not matched to a gene. This CDR3 comprises 15 residues. Germline values: CDR1 SGHAT, CDR2 FQNNGV. The CDR3 reads CASSLGLAGADTQYF. The CDR3 nucleotides read TGTGCCAGCAGCTTAGGTTTGGCGGGAGCGGATACGCAGTATTTT.

This clone has more than one count but fewer than ten. The chain is built from TRBV7-3 and TRBJ2-7; perhaps D is TRBD1 or TRBD2 (7 bases each). The CDR3 runs to 13 residues. Germline CDR1 reads SGHTA; CDR2 reads FQGTGA. CDR3: CASGDRSSYEQYF. CDR3 DNA: TGTGCGAGCGGGGACAGAAGCTCCTACGAGCAGTACTTC.

This clone is a singleton in its sample. The chain recombines TRBV6-1 with TRBJ1-5, with no clear D. The ends were cut back, 7 bases at V and 5 bases at J, with 18 bases in the middle. Germline lookup yields CDR1 MNHNS and CDR2 SASEGT. CDR3 length: 15 residues. In DNA form, the CDR3 reads TGTGCCAGCACCCACCTAGGCGTCGGCGATCAGCCCCAGCATTTT. Protein product: CASTHLGVGDQPQHF.

The V call is TRBV30, the J call TRBJ2-2; D uncertain. The V end was cut by 0 bases, the J end by 6 bases, with 11 bases between. The CDR3 is 14 amino acids. Germline lookup yields CDR1 GTSNPN and CDR2 SVGIG (reference sequence). Here the CDR3 DNA reads TGTGCCTGGAGTGTCGTAGTGAAGTCCGGGGAGCTGTTTTTT. Protein: CAWSVVVKSGELFF. The variable domain in full, completed from reference TRBV30 and TRBJ2-2, reads SQTIHQWPATLVQPVGSPLSLECTVEGTSNPNLYWYRQAAGRGLQLLFYSVGIGQISSEVPQNLSASRPQDRQFILSSKKLLLSDSGFYLCAWSVVVKSGELFFGEGSRLTVL.

V usage is TRBV10-3 and J usage is TRBJ2-1; 8 bases line up with TRBD2. CDR3 length: 15 amino acids. Germline V gene data show CDR1 as ENHRY and CDR2 as SYGVKD. Trimming at V came to 5 bases and at J to 4 bases, leaving 7 bases not matched to a gene. The CDR3, as DNA: TGTGCCATCAGTACCAGCGGGGGACCTTACAATGAGCAGTTCTTC. This translates into CAISTSGGPYNEQFF.

J is TRBJ1-4 and V is TRBV9; D possibly corresponds to TRBD1 (5 bases). V was pared by 0 bases and J by 8 bases, with 14 bases between. This CDR3 region has 15 residues. Germline loops: CDR1 SGDLS, CDR2 YYNGEE. CDR3 nucleotide sequence: TGTGCCAGCAGCGTAGCAACAGGCCCCAAAGAAAAACTGTTTTTT. Amino acids: CASSVATGPKEKLFF.

The rearrangement uses TRBV19 and TRBJ1-4; possible D gene TRBD1, 5 bases. V lost 5 bases to trimming and J lost 2 bases, with 12 bases between them. Germline V gene data show CDR1 as LNHDA and CDR2 as SQIVND (reference sequence). The CDR3 covers 15 residues. The CDR3 is CASSPGGGTNEKLFF. The DNA for the CDR3 is TGTGCCAGTAGTCCCGGCGGGGGGACTAATGAAAAACTGTTTTTT.

To note about this clone: The sample holds other DNA sequences that translate to the same CDR3. This CDR3 reads CASSLLAGGTDTQYF. The CDR3 nucleotides read TGCGCCAGCAGCCTCTTAGCGGGAGGCACAGATACGCAGTATTTT. This chain connects TRBV5-1 to TRBJ2-3; 9 bases match TRBD2. Germline-derived CDR1 and CDR2 are SGHRS and YFSETQ. The CDR3 runs to 15 residues. Unmatched junction bases numbered 4, after V lost 4 bases and J lost 1 base.

This sequence joins TRBV10-2 and TRBJ1-3; 9 bases align to TRBD1. V gave up 0 bases and J gave up 1 base; unmatched junction bases: 1. This CDR3 has 16 residues. In germline, CDR1 is WSHSY, CDR2 SAAADI. In DNA form, the CDR3 reads TGCGCCAGCAGTGAGTCACAGGGGGCATCTGGAAACACCATATATTTT. This gives the protein CASSESQGASGNTIYF.